The clone carrying this T cell receptor (beta chain) has only a few counts. The target antigen is unknown. The sample originates from a study of graft-versus-host responses after intestinal transplantation. About the research overall: Recipients obtained multivisceral, liver-intestinal, or isolated intestinal transplants. Anti-thymocyte globulin served as induction for all recipients, who then took tacrolimus and steroids for roughly 3 years. Study-wide findings and caveats: Researchers found GvH clones in recipient marrow, and some showed up first in ileum or blood.

The assay was immunoSEQ multiplex PCR, and TCRdb's table has in-frame clones only and misses some. Of some 13,000 clones listed, 84% are singletons. J gave up 5 bases and V 4 bases, and 6 bases lay outside the gene matches. The CDR3 is made up of 15 amino acids. Germline V gene sequence: CDR1 MNHEY, CDR2 SVGAGI. The chain links TRBV6-5 to TRBJ2-1, with TRBD2 matching 9 bases. This TCR derives from a human patient who received an intestinal transplant, so some T cells may come from the graft donor. This specimen was PBMCs, taken after intestinal transplantation. The CDR3 DNA follows: TGTGCCAGCAGTTCCCTGGCGGGAGGGGACAATGAGCAGTTCTTC. As protein: CASSSLAGGDNEQFF.